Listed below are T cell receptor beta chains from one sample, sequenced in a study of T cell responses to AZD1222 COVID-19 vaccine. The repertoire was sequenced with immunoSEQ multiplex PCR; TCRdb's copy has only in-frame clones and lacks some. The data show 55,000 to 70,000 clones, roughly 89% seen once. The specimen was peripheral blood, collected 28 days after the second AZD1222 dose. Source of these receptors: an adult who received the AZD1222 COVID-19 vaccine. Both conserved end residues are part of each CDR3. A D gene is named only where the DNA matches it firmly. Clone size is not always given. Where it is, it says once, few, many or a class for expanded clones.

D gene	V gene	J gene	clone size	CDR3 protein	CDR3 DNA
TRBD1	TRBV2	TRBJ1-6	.	CASSEPGQGGSPLHF	TGTGCCAGCAGCGAACCGGGACAGGGTGGTTCACCCCTCCACTTT
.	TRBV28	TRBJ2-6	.	CASSEQTRRANVLTF	TGTGCCAGCAGTGAACAGACGCGGCGGGCCAACGTCCTGACTTTC
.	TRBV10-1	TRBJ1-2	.	CASARGQNYGYTF	TGCGCCAGCGCCCGGGGGCAAAACTATGGCTACACCTTC
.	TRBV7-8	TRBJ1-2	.	CASSPGSGPYGYTF	TGTGCCAGCAGCCCGGGTTCTGGCCCCTATGGCTACACCTTC
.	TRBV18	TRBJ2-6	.	CASSPYYPGDLSGANVLTF	TGTGCCAGCTCACCCTATTACCCGGGGGACCTCTCTGGGGCCAACGTCCTGACTTTC
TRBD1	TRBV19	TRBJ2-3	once	CASSVRDRGTLTDTQYF	TGTGCCAGTAGTGTCCGGGACAGGGGGACCCTTACAGATACGCAGTATTTT
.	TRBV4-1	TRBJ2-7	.	CASSQALQGGGWQYF	TGCGCCAGCAGCCAAGCGCTACAGGGGGGAGGGTGGCAGTACTTC
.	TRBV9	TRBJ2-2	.	CASSVVEAGELFF	TGTGCCAGCAGCGTAGTCGAGGCCGGGGAGCTGTTTTTT
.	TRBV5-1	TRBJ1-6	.	CASSFIPGRGTSPLHF	TGCGCCAGCAGCTTCATCCCAGGACGCGGGACTTCACCCCTCCACTTT
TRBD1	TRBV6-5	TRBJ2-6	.	CASTGGSGANVLTF	TGTGCCAGCACAGGGGGCTCTGGGGCCAACGTCCTGACTTTC
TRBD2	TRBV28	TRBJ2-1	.	CASSLLPGLGGNEQFF	TGTGCCAGCAGTCTTCTCCCGGGACTAGGGGGCAATGAGCAGTTCTTC
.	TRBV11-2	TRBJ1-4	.	CASSLPQGKGEKLFF	TGTGCCAGCAGCTTACCACAGGGAAAGGGCGAAAAACTGTTTTTT
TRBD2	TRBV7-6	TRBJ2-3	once	CASSSYSGSADTQYF	TGTGCCAGCAGCTCCTATAGCGGGAGCGCAGATACGCAGTATTTT
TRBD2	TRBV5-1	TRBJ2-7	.	CASSFGSGTNEQYF	TGCGCCAGCAGCTTTGGTAGCGGGACCAACGAGCAGTACTTC
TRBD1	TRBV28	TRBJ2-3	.	CASSLDRGISTDTQYF	TGTGCCAGCAGTCTCGACAGGGGAATTAGCACAGATACGCAGTATTTT
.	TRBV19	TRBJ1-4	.	CASSIPGHTNEKLFF	TGTGCCAGTAGTATACCCGGACACACTAATGAAAAACTGTTTTTT
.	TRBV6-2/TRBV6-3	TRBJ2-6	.	CASSRWTALEANVLTF	TGTGCCAGCAGTCGATGGACGGCGCTCGAGGCCAACGTCCTGACTTTC
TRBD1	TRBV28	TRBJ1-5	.	CASRTGRNQPQHF	TGTGCCAGCCGGACAGGAAGGAATCAGCCCCAGCATTTT
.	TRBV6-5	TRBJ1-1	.	CASSNLLDTEAFF	TGTGCCAGCAGTAACCTACTGGACACTGAAGCTTTCTTT
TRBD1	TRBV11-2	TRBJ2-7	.	CASSLGQGAREQYF	TGTGCCAGCAGCTTGGGACAGGGTGCGAGAGAGCAGTACTTC
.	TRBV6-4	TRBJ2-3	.	CASSDGGASTDTQYF	TGTGCCAGCAGTGACGGGGGGGCTAGCACAGATACGCAGTATTTT
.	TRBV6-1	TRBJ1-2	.	CASSEASRGALGGYTF	TGTGCCAGCAGTGAAGCGTCACGGGGGGCGCTTGGTGGCTACACCTTC
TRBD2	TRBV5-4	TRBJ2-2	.	CASSWGGLSNTGELFF	TGTGCCAGCAGCTGGGGGGGACTATCGAACACCGGGGAGCTGTTTTTT
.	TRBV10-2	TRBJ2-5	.	CASSEGETQYF	TGCGCCAGCAGTGAAGGAGAGACCCAGTACTTC
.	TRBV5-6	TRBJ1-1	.	CASSNDKNTEAFF	TGTGCCAGCAGCAACGACAAGAACACTGAAGCTTTCTTT
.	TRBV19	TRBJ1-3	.	CASKEAGGNTIYF	TGTGCCAGTAAAGAGGCAGGCGGAAACACCATATATTTT
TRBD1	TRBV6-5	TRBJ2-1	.	CASREGQGVLNEQFF	TGTGCCAGCAGAGAGGGACAGGGGGTACTTAATGAGCAGTTCTTC
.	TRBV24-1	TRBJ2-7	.	CATSDGGVEQYF	TGTGCCACCAGTGATGGAGGGGTCGAGCAGTACTTC
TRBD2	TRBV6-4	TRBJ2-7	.	CASIIAGGPYEQYF	TGTGCCAGCATTATAGCGGGGGGGCCTTATGAGCAGTACTTC
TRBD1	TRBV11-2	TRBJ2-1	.	CASSLVTQSGTVGNNEQFF	TGTGCCAGCAGCTTAGTTACCCAATCCGGGACAGTCGGTAACAATGAGCAGTTCTTC
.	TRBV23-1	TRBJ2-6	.	CASSHRAGTGANVLTF	TGCGCCAGCAGTCACAGGGCAGGGACTGGGGCCAACGTCCTGACTTTC
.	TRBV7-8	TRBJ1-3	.	CASSRGADAGNTIYF	TGTGCCAGCAGCCGTGGGGCTGATGCTGGAAACACCATATATTTT
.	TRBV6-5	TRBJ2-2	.	CASSWGGANTGELFF	TGTGCCAGCAGTTGGGGGGGCGCGAACACCGGGGAGCTGTTTTTT
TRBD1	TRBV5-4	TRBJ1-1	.	CASSLVQGARRNTEAFF	TGTGCCAGCAGCCTGGTGCAGGGGGCGCGTAGGAACACTGAAGCTTTCTTT
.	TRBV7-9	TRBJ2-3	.	CASSPDHRRDTQYF	TGTGCCAGCAGCCCGGATCACCGGCGCGATACGCAGTATTTT
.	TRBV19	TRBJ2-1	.	CASSILGTYNEQFF	TGTGCCAGTAGTATCCTCGGGACCTACAATGAGCAGTTCTTC
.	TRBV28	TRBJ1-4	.	CASSPLGGALGEKLFF	TGTGCCAGCAGTCCTCTGGGGGGGGCGCTTGGTGAAAAACTGTTTTTT